A selection of T cell receptor beta chains follows, all from one sample in a study of multiple sclerosis patients with progressive multifocal leukoencephalopathy. The data were produced by immunoSEQ multiplex PCR, yet TCRdb's version contains in-frame clones alone and is incomplete. The table has 25,000 to 35,000 clones, about nine tenths seen once. Source: PBMCs, taken from a patient treated with natalizumab. The source is a human donor with multiple sclerosis. The CDR3 runs from the conserved cysteine through the conserved F or W. D genes are given only for firm matches. Some rows have no size entry. The others give once, few or many, or a class for an expanded clone.

.,TRBD1,TRBJ1-5,TRBV19,CASRSLQGQGSQPQHF,TGTGCCAGTAGGTCTTTGCAGGGACAGGGAAGCCAGCCCCAGCATTTT
.,.,TRBJ1-1,TRBV7-9,CASSPQSSKGEAFF,TGTGCCAGCAGCCCTCAAAGCTCCAAGGGTGAAGCTTTCTTT
.,.,TRBJ2-2,TRBV2,CASGSARSTGELFF,TGTGCCAGCGGTTCAGCCCGCTCGACCGGGGAGCTGTTTTTT
.,.,TRBJ1-1,TRBV6-5,CASSHGGPRAEAFF,TGTGCCAGCAGTCACGGGGGCCCACGGGCTGAAGCTTTCTTT
.,TRBD2,TRBJ2-1,TRBV18,CASSPLSGRVPSEQFF,TGTGCCAGCTCACCACTCAGCGGGAGGGTCCCCAGTGAGCAGTTCTTC
.,TRBD1,TRBJ2-2,TRBV7-8,CASSLFRGRGTGELFF,TGTGCCAGCAGCTTATTCAGGGGGAGAGGCACCGGGGAGCTGTTTTTT
.,.,TRBJ1-1,TRBV5-1,CASSSLVGLNTEAFF,TGCGCCAGCAGCTCGCTCGTAGGCCTGAACACTGAAGCTTTCTTT
.,TRBD1,TRBJ1-5,TRBV27,CASSSQGANQPQHF,TGTGCCAGCAGTTCCCAGGGGGCCAATCAGCCCCAGCATTTT
.,.,TRBJ2-1,TRBV9,CASSVGRGGSYNEQFF,TGTGCCAGCAGCGTAGGGCGGGGAGGCTCCTACAATGAGCAGTTCTTC
.,TRBD1,TRBJ2-7,TRBV5-5,CASSQQGTLYEQYF,TGTGCCAGCAGCCAACAGGGGACCCTCTACGAGCAGTACTTC
.,.,TRBJ2-2,TRBV5-4,CASSLLGVTGELFF,TGTGCCAGCAGCTTGCTGGGGGTCACCGGGGAGCTGTTTTTT
once,TRBD1,TRBJ2-3,TRBV2,CASSDSRDRVSGTQYF,TGTGCCAGCAGTGACTCCCGGGACAGGGTGTCAGGTACGCAGTATTTT
.,.,TRBJ1-2,TRBV28,CASSRSGGYTF,TGTGCCAGCAGCCGTTCGGGAGGCTACACCTTC
.,TRBD1,TRBJ2-7,TRBV2,CASSLRGLYEQYF,TGTGCCAGCAGTCTCAGGGGGCTCTACGAGCAGTACTTC
.,TRBD2,TRBJ2-7,TRBV5-3,CARSGWEGLESYEQYF,TGTGCCAGAAGCGGCTGGGAGGGGCTAGAGTCCTACGAGCAGTACTTC
.,TRBD1,TRBJ1-1,TRBV6-5,CASSQGGVGTEAFF,TGTGCCAGCAGTCAGGGGGGAGTCGGCACTGAAGCTTTCTTT
.,.,TRBJ1-2,TRBV29-1,CSAGGRNYGYTF,TGCAGCGCTGGGGGGCGCAACTATGGCTACACCTTC